Listed here are 14 T cell receptor beta chains from one sample, sequenced in a study of blood T cells in healthy people across ages. Through a sample-barcoded 5' primer and a J-beta primer mix, a second PCR was run for roughly 6 to 11 cycles. TCRdb re-called the 5' RACE reads through MiXCR, storing one row per CDR3 protein. The table includes 1.5 million to 2 million distinct CDR3 sequences, over 25% detected once. The source material was blood. These receptors came from a woman younger than 45 in good health.

Concerning this clonotype: At one end the junction does not follow the germline gene, possibly because of a read error. This chain uses TRBV10-3 with TRBJ2-3; 7 bases agree with TRBD2. CDR3 length equals 13 residues. Germline V gene data show CDR1 as ENHRY and CDR2 as SYGVKD. CDR3: CATSGGGTDTQYF. The CDR3 nucleotides read TGTGCCACCAGTGGGGGAGGGACAGATACGCAGTATTTT.

The rearrangement joins TRBV29-1 to TRBJ2-1, with TRBD2 matching 11 bases. The CDR3 totals 15 residues. V lost 6 bases, J lost 10 bases, and 14 bases stayed unmatched. Germline CDR1 is SQVTM and CDR2 is ANQGSEA. The CDR3 loop is CSVAGTSGLTGEQFF. The CDR3 bases are TGCAGCGTAGCCGGGACTAGCGGTCTTACGGGGGAGCAGTTCTTC.

This clonotype was seen repeatedly, ten times or more. The J gene is TRBJ1-5, the V gene TRBV7-2, with unresolved D. V lost 6 bases and J lost 7, with 16 bases in between. The CDR3 sequence is 14 residues long. The V gene's germline CDR1 is SGHTA and CDR2 FQGNSA. DNA for the CDR3: TGTGCCAGCAGTTTTAGGCACAGAGAACAGCCCCAGCATTTT. This translates into CASSFRHREQPQHF.

The V and J genes are TRBV29-1 and TRBJ2-3, with D unclear. Per germline, CDR1 SQVTM and CDR2 ANQGSEA. V dropped 8 bases and J dropped 3 bases, with 18 bases sitting between them. This CDR3 spans 14 amino acids. Here the CDR3 DNA reads TGCAGCACCGGACGGTATCTAGAGACAGATACGCAGTATTTT. Translation: CSTGRYLETDTQYF.

This chain links TRBV29-1 with TRBJ1-2, with D tentatively TRBD1 (6 bases). The CDR3 runs 14 residues. Between the trimmed V and J ends, which lost 7 bases and 8 bases, there was a span of 23 bases. Germline V CDR1 and CDR2: SQVTM, ANQGSEA. Here the CDR3 DNA reads TGCAGCGCCGGAGGGACATCCAATCAGGGAGGCTACACCTTC. Translated, it gives CSAGGTSNQGGYTF.

To note about this clonotype: This may be a read error, as it is one base from a much larger clone. This rearrangement joins TRBV7-6 to TRBJ2-7; D possibly corresponds to TRBD2 (7 bases). The CDR3 has 16 amino acids. Trimming pared 4 bases from V and 6 bases from J, leaving 22 bases between. In germline, CDR1 is SGHVS, CDR2 FNYEAQ. The DNA for the CDR3 is TGTGCCAGCAGCTCCCCGACGGGGGGTAAGGGGGGCGAGCAGTACTTC. It translates to CASSSPTGGKGGEQYF.

The chain recombines TRBV20-1 with TRBJ2-1; TRBD2 might be the D (6 bases). This CDR3 region has 15 residues. V was trimmed by 3 bases and J by 5 bases, leaving 17 bases between them. CDR1 and CDR2 from the germline V gene are DFQATT and SNEGSKA (reference sequence). The CDR3 spells CSARGGKIVNNEQFF. As DNA, the CDR3 is TGCAGTGCTAGGGGGGGTAAGATAGTGAACAATGAGCAGTTCTTC.

The sample holds many counts of this clonotype. CDR3 residues: CASGSRTNPKQYF. In DNA, the CDR3 is TGTGCCAGCGGTTCGAGGACGAACCCCAAGCAGTACTTC. V is TRBV7-6 and J is TRBJ2-7, with D unresolved. The V end was cut by 8 bases, the J end by 8 bases, with 19 bases between. The CDR3 runs 13 residues. Germline assignment: CDR1 SGHVS and CDR2 FNYEAQ.

The chain combines TRBV7-2 with TRBJ2-7; D is unresolved. CDR1 is SGHTA and CDR2 is FQGNSA in the germline V gene. The CDR3 has 14 residues. The V gene lost 3 bases and the J gene lost 3 bases, with 12 bases spanning the gap. CDR3 amino acids: CASSFSVLFYEQYF. CDR3 nucleotides: TGTGCCAGCAGCTTTTCCGTCCTCTTCTACGAGCAGTACTTC.

Concerning this clonotype itself: A much larger clonotype is one base distant, so this may be a read error. The chain carries TRBV3-1 and TRBJ2-7, with 7 nucleotides matching TRBD2. CDR3 length: 13 amino acids. The J segment lost 10 bases and the V segment lost 4 bases, leaving 10 bases of the junction unmatched. The germline gives CDR1 LGHDT, CDR2 YNNKEL (reference sequence). The DNA of the CDR3 is TGTGCCAGCAGCCGGGAAAACCGGGGGGTCCAGTACTTC. Amino acids: CASSRENRGVQYF.

V gene TRBV5-1 combines with J gene TRBJ2-7; 8 nucleotides line up with TRBD2. Germline V lookup: CDR1 SGHRS, CDR2 YFSETQ. The V and J ends lost 3 bases and 1 base, in that order; junction bases with no gene match: 6. This CDR3 comprises 15 residues. The CDR3 here is CASSSIAGLSYEQYF. CDR3 nucleotides: TGCGCCAGCAGCTCTATAGCGGGGCTATCCTACGAGCAGTACTTC.

The genes are TRBV20-1 and TRBJ1-1; D is possibly TRBD1 (5 bases). In germline, CDR1 is DFQATT, CDR2 SNEGSKA (reference sequence). The CDR3 covers 12 residues. In DNA, the CDR3 is TGCAGCGGGGCGGGGCCCAACACTGAAGCTTTCTTT. Its protein product is CSGAGPNTEAFF.

The V gene is TRBV10-2, the J gene TRBJ2-3, with 9 bases identical to TRBD2. Germline CDR1 WSHSY, CDR2 SAAADI. The J segment lost 2 bases and the V segment lost 2 bases, leaving 14 bases of the junction unmatched. This CDR3 spans 19 amino acids. Here the CDR3 reads CASSEGDTAGGYFTDTQYF. The CDR3, as DNA: TGCGCCAGCAGTGAGGGCGATACGGCGGGAGGGTATTTCACAGATACGCAGTATTTT.

With respect to this clonotype: A much more abundant neighbour one base away suggests this may be a read error. The chain has TRBV3-1 and TRBJ2-1; tentatively, D is TRBD2 (5 bases). CDR1 is LGHDT and CDR2 is YNNKEL in the germline V gene (reference sequence). Trimming pared 1 base from V and 0 bases from J, leaving 13 bases between. The CDR3 has 17 residues. The CDR3 sequence is CASSQVPAGYSYNEQFF. The CDR3 nucleotides are TGTGCCAGCAGCCAAGTGCCCGCGGGCTACTCCTACAATGAGCAGTTCTTC.